Below, 27 T cell receptor beta chains from the same sample are listed, as sequenced in a study of blood T cell repertoires in COVID-19. Repertoires were generated with immunoSEQ multiplex PCR, while TCRdb's copy carries only in-frame clones and drops some. The sample holds 65,000 to 95,000 clones; roughly 88% are singletons and the top ten take roughly 2.6%. Sequencing input: peripheral blood. The origin of the receptors is a man aged 70-80 years with active or convalescent COVID-19.

The sample holds a few counts of this clone. V usage is TRBV24-1 and J usage is TRBJ2-1; TRBD2 might be the D (5 bases). Germline V gene sequence: CDR1 KGHDR, CDR2 SFDVKD. V gave up 5 bases and J gave up 7 bases, with 11 bases separating them. The CDR3 is 13 residues long. Here the CDR3 DNA reads TGTGCCACCAGTGGGCCGGGAAAGAATGAGCAGTTCTTC. The encoded protein is CATSGPGKNEQFF.

This chain joins TRBV2 and TRBJ2-2; TRBD2 might be the D (7 bases). Germline assignment: CDR1 SNHLY and CDR2 FYNNEI. V lost 2 bases to trimming and J lost 3 bases, with 13 bases between them. The length of the CDR3 is 16 residues. The CDR3: CASSEWGGSDTGELFF. The CDR3 bases are TGTGCCAGCAGTGAATGGGGGGGCAGCGACACCGGGGAGCTGTTTTTT.

J is TRBJ2-2 and V is TRBV30; 10 bases line up with TRBD1. V shed 8 bases, J shed 6 bases, and the junction held 6 bases outside the gene matches. The CDR3 length is 13 residues. Per germline, CDR1 GTSNPN and CDR2 SVGIG (reference sequence). CDR3 nucleotide sequence: TGTGCCGAAGACAGGGGGCGCGCCGGGGAGCTGTTTTTT. As protein: CAEDRGRAGELFF.

This clone turned up a few times. The gene calls are TRBV19 and TRBJ1-2, with D possibly TRBD1 on 6 matching bases. CDR1 and CDR2 from the germline V gene are LNHDA and SQIVND (reference sequence). With 4 bases removed from V and 4 bases from J, the gap between germline ends came to 16 bases. CDR3 length equals 15 residues. The DNA for the CDR3 is TGTGCCAGTAGTACCCTAAGGACAGTCTCCTATGGCTACACCTTC. This translates into CASSTLRTVSYGYTF.

The chain joins TRBV6-5 to TRBJ2-3; tentative D call: TRBD2 (5 bases). This CDR3 has 14 amino acids. CDR1 and CDR2 from the germline V gene are MNHEY and SVGAGI. Trimming cost V 2 bases and J 2 bases, with 8 bases left between them. The CDR3 region is CASSYEGYTDTQYF. CDR3 in DNA: TGTGCCAGCAGTTACGAGGGATACACAGATACGCAGTATTTT.

The chain combines TRBV27 with TRBJ2-1; TRBD2 agrees at 9 bases. There are 15 residues in the CDR3. CDR1 and CDR2 from the germline V gene are MNHEY and SMNVEV (reference sequence). After removal of 3 bases from V and 2 bases from J, the junction contained 2 bases not matched to a gene. In nucleotides, the CDR3 is TGTGCCAGCAGTTTTTCTAGCGGGACCTACAATGAGCAGTTCTTC. As protein: CASSFSSGTYNEQFF.

The rearrangement uses TRBV3-1 (or the pseudogene TRBV3-2) and TRBJ2-3; 7 bases fit TRBD1. The germline CDR1 and CDR2 sequences are LGHDT and YNNKEL (reference sequence). V was clipped by 4 bases and J by 1 base; unmatched bases: 8. The CDR3 contains 16 residues. CDR3 sequence reads: CASSPGTVGRTDTQYF. The CDR3, as DNA: TGTGCCAGCAGCCCCGGGACAGTAGGCCGCACAGATACGCAGTATTTT.

The chain joins TRBV28 to TRBJ2-7; 9 bases are shared with TRBD2. The CDR3 spans 14 residues. Germline loops: CDR1 MDHEN, CDR2 SYDVKM. V lost 1 base and J lost 5; bases outside the gene matches: 3. This chain's CDR3 is CASSLLGGRDEQYF. CDR3 DNA: TGTGCCAGCAGTTTATTAGGCGGGAGGGACGAGCAGTACTTC. Complete variable domain (other parts from reference TRBV28 and TRBJ2-7): DVKVTQSSRYLVKRTGEKVFLECVQDMDHENMFWYRQDPGLGLRLIYFSYDVKMKEKGDIPEGYSVSREKKERFSLILESASTNQTSMYLCASSLLGGRDEQYFGPGTRLTVT.

This chain uses TRBV18 with TRBJ2-3; tentative D call: TRBD1 (5 bases). V lost 1 base and J lost 4, with 12 bases in between. The CDR3 is 15 amino acids. Germline V gene data show CDR1 as KGHSH and CDR2 as LQKENI. CDR3 DNA sequence: TGTGCCAGCTCACCACTAAGGGTAGGGGCAGATACGCAGTATTTT. Its protein is CASSPLRVGADTQYF. The variable domain in full, with the rest retrieved from reference TRBV18 and TRBJ2-3, is NAGVMQNPRHLVRRRGQEARLRCSPMKGHSHVYWYRQLPEEGLKFMVYLQKENIIDESGMPKERFSAEFPKEGPSILRIQQVVRGDSAAYFCASSPLRVGADTQYFGPGTRLTVL.

The chain links TRBV6-1 to TRBJ1-2, with D perhaps TRBD1 (5 bases). Between the trimmed V and J ends, which lost 0 bases and 4 bases, there was a span of 15 bases. There are 16 residues in the CDR3. Germline values: CDR1 MNHNS, CDR2 SASEGT. The CDR3 is CASSEAVGGRGYGYTF. Written as DNA, the CDR3 is TGTGCCAGCAGTGAAGCCGTGGGGGGACGCGGCTATGGCTACACCTTC.

V is TRBV19 and J is TRBJ1-2; 10 nucleotides align to TRBD1. Germline CDR1 reads LNHDA; CDR2 reads SQIVND (reference sequence). The CDR3 is 15 amino acids. Trimming at V came to 6 bases and at J to 8 bases, leaving 12 bases not matched to a gene. The CDR3 sequence: CASRLDRGNIYGYTF. Here the CDR3 DNA reads TGTGCCAGTAGGTTGGACAGGGGGAATATCTACGGCTACACCTTC.

This clone was recorded once. This chain connects TRBV10-3 to TRBJ2-2; D gene uncertain. V lost 8 bases, J lost 6 bases, and 10 bases lay in between. The CDR3 has 12 amino acids. CDR1 is ENHRY, CDR2 SYGVKD, per germline. The CDR3 DNA reads TGTGCCATCGAAAGCGACGCCGGGGAGCTGTTTTTT. It encodes CAIESDAGELFF.

In its sample, this clone was seen a few times. The chain combines TRBV7-9 with TRBJ2-4; 7 positions match TRBD1. This CDR3 has 14 amino acids. Germline V gives CDR1 SEHNR, CDR2 FQNEAQ (reference sequence). V gave up 1 base and J gave up 4 bases; unmatched junction bases: 1. The CDR3 loop reads CASSLEQGKNIQYF. The CDR3 nucleotides read TGTGCCAGCAGCTTAGAACAGGGGAAAAACATTCAGTACTTC.

The V gene is TRBV6-5, the J gene TRBJ1-2, with a tentative D call TRBD1 (6 bases). The CDR3 extends over 14 amino acids. The germline V gene has CDR1 MNHEY and CDR2 SVGAGI. V lost 6 bases and J 0 bases, leaving 11 bases between the germline ends. CDR3 in DNA: TGTGCCAGCAGAATGGACAGTGCTAACTATGGCTACACCTTC. Translation: CASRMDSANYGYTF.

This chain connects TRBV5-1 to TRBJ2-1, with TRBD2 matching 13 bases. The CDR3 is 16 amino acids. Germline V CDR1 and CDR2: SGHRS, YFSETQ. After removal of 3 bases from V and 10 bases from J, the junction contained 10 bases not matched to a gene. The DNA of the CDR3 is TGCGCCAGCAGCTCCGACGGACTAGCGGGAGCATCAGAGCAGTTCTTC. This encodes CASSSDGLAGASEQFF.

This chain joins TRBV18 and TRBJ1-4; D perhaps matches TRBD1 (5 bases). The CDR3 totals 16 residues. CDR1 is KGHSH, CDR2 LQKENI, per germline. The ends were cut back, 1 base at V and 5 bases at J, with 14 bases in the middle. For the CDR3, the DNA is TGTGCCAGCTCACCACGTCCCACAGGAGGGAATGAAAAACTGTTTTTT. It codes for CASSPRPTGGNEKLFF.

This sequence joins TRBV7-9 and TRBJ2-1, with 14 bases that match TRBD2. The CDR3 sequence is 18 residues long. Germline lookup yields CDR1 SEHNR and CDR2 FQNEAQ (reference sequence). J lost 2 bases, V lost 5 bases, and 8 bases had no gene match. CDR3 region: CASSRATSGRGPYNEQFF. In nucleotides, the CDR3 is TGTGCCAGCAGCCGGGCGACTAGCGGGAGGGGCCCCTACAATGAGCAGTTCTTC.

The chain employs TRBV19 and TRBJ2-4; weak D call: TRBD2 (6 bases). This CDR3 is built from 17 residues. The V and J ends lost 1 base and 0 bases respectively, with 13 bases between them. Per germline, CDR1 LNHDA and CDR2 SQIVND (reference sequence). DNA of the CDR3: TGTGCCAGTAGTATAGGGCGGGATGGGGGAGCCAAAAACATTCAGTACTTC. Translating gives CASSIGRDGGAKNIQYF.

This clone was counted a single time. This sequence joins TRBV28 and TRBJ2-7, with 9 bases matching TRBD1. Per germline, CDR1 MDHEN and CDR2 SYDVKM. V trimming: 4 bases; J trimming: 2 bases; junction bases outside the gene matches: 3. This CDR3 has 14 amino acids. The CDR3 DNA sequence: TGTGCCAGCAGTTCCGGGACAGGGACCTACGAGCAGTACTTC. Protein sequence: CASSSGTGTYEQYF.

The chain joins TRBV29-1 to TRBJ1-2, with a weak D call TRBD1 (6 bases). This CDR3 region has 13 residues. The ends were cut back, 4 bases at V and 4 bases at J, with 13 bases in the middle. CDR1 is SQVTM and CDR2 is ANQGSEA in the germline V gene. The CDR3 protein is CSVVGQLGYGYTF. The DNA of the CDR3 is TGCAGCGTTGTTGGACAGCTGGGCTATGGCTACACCTTC.

This chain uses TRBV5-1 with TRBJ2-3; D remains ambiguous. CDR1 SGHRS and CDR2 YFSETQ come from the germline V gene. The CDR3 extends over 14 amino acids. Between the trimmed V and J ends, which lost 2 bases and 0 bases, there was a span of 7 bases. This chain's CDR3 is CASSFSVSTDTQYF. CDR3 sequence (DNA): TGCGCCAGCAGCTTCTCTGTTAGCACAGATACGCAGTATTTT.

The CDR3 is CASRPDPVGNTIYF. The CDR3 nucleotides read TGTGCCAGCAGACCCGATCCGGTCGGAAACACCATATATTTT. V gene TRBV6-5 combines with J gene TRBJ1-3; D unresolved. Germline CDR1 reads MNHEY; CDR2 reads SVGAGI. The V end was cut by 6 bases, the J end by 4 bases, with 13 bases between. This CDR3 comprises 14 residues.

This clone has just one count. This chain links TRBV18 with TRBJ1-1; D might be TRBD1 (5 bases). Germline CDR1 is KGHSH and CDR2 is LQKENI. This CDR3 has 13 amino acids. Trimming removed 0 bases at V and 7 bases at J, with 9 bases between. The CDR3 sequence: CASSPPGAGEAFF. The DNA for the CDR3 is TGTGCCAGCTCACCACCTGGGGCAGGTGAAGCTTTCTTT.

The chain links TRBV9 to TRBJ2-1, with 11 bases lining up with TRBD2. The ends lost 2 bases at V and 8 bases at J; junction bases unmatched: 12. Germline V gene lookup returns CDR1 SGDLS and CDR2 YYNGEE. The CDR3 totals 17 residues. In DNA, the CDR3 is TGTGCCAGCAGCGTCGACATAGCGGGGGGGCAGGTTGATGAGCAGTTCTTC. Translation gives CASSVDIAGGQVDEQFF.

The chain couples TRBV4-2 to TRBJ2-6; 9 bases map to TRBD2. V shed 2 bases, J shed 2 bases, and the junction held 19 bases outside the gene matches. The CDR3 spans 22 residues. The V gene's germline CDR1 is LGHNA and CDR2 YNFKEQ. The CDR3 DNA reads TGTGCCAGCAGCCAAAGCAGGGCGGGGGGGAGTAGACGGGAGCCTGGGGCCAACGTCCTGACTTTC. Translated: CASSQSRAGGSRREPGANVLTF.

The CDR3 here is CASSQDLGAPRYGYTF. The CDR3 nucleotides read TGCGCCAGCAGCCAAGATTTGGGGGCGCCCCGATATGGCTACACCTTC. The rearrangement uses TRBV4-1 and TRBJ1-2; D is possibly TRBD1 (6 bases). Germline CDR1 is MGHRA and CDR2 is YSYEKL. Deletions cut 0 bases from V and 5 bases from J, with 16 bases between. The CDR3 is made up of 16 amino acids.

This clone was seen once. The V gene is TRBV19, the J gene TRBJ1-2, with a tentative D call TRBD1 (6 bases). V lost 7 bases to trimming and J lost 5 bases, with 14 bases between them. This CDR3 is built from 13 residues. Germline CDR1 LNHDA, CDR2 SQIVND (reference sequence). The CDR3 is CASTKGEPYGYTF. CDR3 DNA sequence: TGTGCCAGTACAAAGGGGGAACCTTATGGCTACACCTTC.